The TCR beta chain described here comes from a study of blood T cell repertoires in COVID-19 (TCRdb year 2020). With regard to the full study: The collaborator samples originated in the United States, Italy and Spain and spanned the acute and convalescent phases of COVID-19. The material from the prospective study consisted of cDNA or gDNA derived from T cells, B-cell-depleted T cells, or PBMCs. Deeply sampled blood TCRbeta repertoires from subjects exposed to, actively infected with, or recovered from COVID-19 were included in the dataset. The repertoires were released in a freely available public database meant as a resource for research on the immune response to SARS-CoV-2. Samples were obtained from the ongoing ImmuneRACE study (first 160 participants) and from over 1,000 subjects provided by 6 global collaborators. A de-identified subject ID, COVID-19 status, age in years and sex were almost always included in the sample metadata. Where available, HLA class I and class II types were taken from metadata supplied by the sample provider and were not determined by assay-based typing. The study at large found these results: How much clinical and demographic metadata was included differed by source and by participant, and the metadata was provided uncurated.

The immunoSEQ Assay, a bias-controlled multiplex PCR, was used to amplify TCRbeta CDR3 regions from genomic DNA. The authors' analysis ran thus. The number of nucleated cells in each sample was estimated from the amplification of reference gene primers within the assay. To quantify the absolute abundance of each unique TCRbeta CDR3 rearrangement, sequence reads were collapsed and filtered. Productive Simpson clonality was computed per sample as the square root of Simpson's diversity index over productive rearrangements. TCRdb obtained this table from immuneACCESS and retained in-frame rearrangements with V and J assigned. These tables miss some clones; where compared with another copy, unresolved V genes account for less than half of the shortfall, and the remainder is unexplained. From that table come the V and J calls and clone size; the DNA was used to work out D and trimming. This sample comprises 110,000 or so clones, about 88% of them detected only once. Less than 3.5% of the sample is taken by the ten largest.

Each collaborating institution followed its own protocols to collect whole blood in K2EDTA tubes. For TCRbeta analysis, collaborator samples were shipped as frozen whole blood, as isolated PBMCs, or as DNA extracted from either sample type. From its cysteine to its phenylalanine, the CDR3 spans 13 amino acids. Only the CDR3 region is kept as DNA, spanning 39 bases read in frame from base 1. V is trimmed back by 5 bases and J by 9 bases, and the junction contains 7 bases that no gene match accounts for. This clone has just a few counts. No antigen is known for it. No quality values exist for individual bases; no much larger clone is one base distant.

The chain was built from TRBV12-3 or TRBV12-4 and TRBJ2-1; 7 bases in between match TRBD1. This TCR was sampled from a man aged 40-50 years with acute or convalescent COVID-19. The sample comprised peripheral blood. The CDR3 region: CASSPPRGPEQFF. The sequenced DNA is TGTGCCAGCAGTCCCCCTAGGGGGCCTGAGCAGTTCTTC.